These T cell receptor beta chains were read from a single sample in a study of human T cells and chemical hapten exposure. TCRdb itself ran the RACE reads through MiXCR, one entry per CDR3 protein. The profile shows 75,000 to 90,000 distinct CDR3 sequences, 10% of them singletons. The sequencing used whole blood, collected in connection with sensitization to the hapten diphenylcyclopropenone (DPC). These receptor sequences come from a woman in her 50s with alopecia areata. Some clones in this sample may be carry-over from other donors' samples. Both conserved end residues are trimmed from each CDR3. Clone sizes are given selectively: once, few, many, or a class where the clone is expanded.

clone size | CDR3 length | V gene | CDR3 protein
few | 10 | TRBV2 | ASSDDSNEQF
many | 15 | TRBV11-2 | ASSRIRGNSGANVLT
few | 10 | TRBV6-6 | ASSYPEGTQY
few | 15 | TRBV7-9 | ASSLARAAGREETQY
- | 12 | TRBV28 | ASTPPGTNTEAF
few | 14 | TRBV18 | ASSPIPGQGSYEQY
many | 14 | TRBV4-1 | ASSQGDMGFVREQY
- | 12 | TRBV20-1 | SAAAGGPYNEQF
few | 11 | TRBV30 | AWSARATGELF
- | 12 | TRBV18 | ASSPLGVSPPQH
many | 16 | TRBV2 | ASRVGVGPLSGANVLT
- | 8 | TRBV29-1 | SVKNTEAF
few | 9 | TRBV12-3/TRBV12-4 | ASSLAGPQH
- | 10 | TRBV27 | ASSLGIGPQH
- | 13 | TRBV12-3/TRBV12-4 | ASSLGLASAGELF
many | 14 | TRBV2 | ASSESSGGVKNIQY
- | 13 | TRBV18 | ASSPGTVVNQPQH
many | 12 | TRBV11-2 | ASSLEINTGELF
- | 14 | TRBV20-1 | SARGPFGVSYNEQF
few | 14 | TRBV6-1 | ASSIRDFGSYNEQF
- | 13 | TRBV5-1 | ASSGDGGPGSPLH
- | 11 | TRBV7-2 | ASSWGMGTEAF
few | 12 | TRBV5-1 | ASSLQGFNEKLF
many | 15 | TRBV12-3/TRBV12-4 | ASSPYNWGRITYEQY
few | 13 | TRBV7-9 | ASSGDRSSYNEQF
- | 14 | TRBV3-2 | ASSRNTGTGGTEAF
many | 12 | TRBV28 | ASRRQGAGDTQY
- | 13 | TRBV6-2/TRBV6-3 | ASSRQGSSNQPQH
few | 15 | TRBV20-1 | SARNGLAGGYTGELF
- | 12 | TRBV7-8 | AIGAGRSNQPQH
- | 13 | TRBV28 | ASSSTGTGRHGYT
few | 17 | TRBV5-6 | ASSDPGAGLVGGTDTQY
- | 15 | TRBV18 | ASSLNVGGSSNQPQH
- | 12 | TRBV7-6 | ASSLVGLAETQY
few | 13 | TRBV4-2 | ASSQDRGEDYGYT
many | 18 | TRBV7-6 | ASSLYPGLAGGLRRNEQF
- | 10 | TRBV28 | AITGGGQPQH
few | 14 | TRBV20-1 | SARDAASGVTYEQY
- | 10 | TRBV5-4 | ASSLTLGTQY
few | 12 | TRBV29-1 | SVEEHKAKNIQY
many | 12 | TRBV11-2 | ASSRTSGSHEQF
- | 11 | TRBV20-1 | SAWTDSNQPQH
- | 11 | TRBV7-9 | ASSFIAAQGYT
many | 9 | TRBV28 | ASHSGNTIY
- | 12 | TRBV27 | ASSLAATGYEQY
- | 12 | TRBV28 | ASSSGGRGTEAF
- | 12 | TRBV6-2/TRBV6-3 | ASVQGSSTGELF
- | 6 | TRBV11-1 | ASALVY
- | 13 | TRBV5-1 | ASSLVGGPTDTQY
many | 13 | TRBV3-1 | ASSHSGRDTDTQY
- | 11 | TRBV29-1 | SVAGGGNQPQH
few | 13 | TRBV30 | AWSRRAGRVDTQY
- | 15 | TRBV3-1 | ASSPQLGSSGANVLT
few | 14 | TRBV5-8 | ASSSPGLAGGNEQF